This T cell receptor beta chain was identified during a study of beta chain features in type 1 diabetes. Study-wide results and caveats: Fewer insertions but more deletions were seen at VDJ junctions in type 1 diabetes patients. Since sequencing was performed on cDNA, cells with high TCR expression could be over-represented.

About this clone itself: Its matching antigen is unknown.

The single heparinised draw taken from each donor contained approximately 100 mL of blood on average. Expressed TCRB transcripts were sequenced, since all the RNA that had been isolated was reverse transcribed. Some clones are missing from TCRdb's copy, which holds only in-frame ones; the method was immunoSEQ multiplex PCR. The sample carries 250,000 to 350,000 clones, roughly 11% recorded once. CDR1 is MNHEY and CDR2 is SMNVEV in the germline V gene (reference sequence). The CDR3 loop spans 17 amino acids. Trimming removed 2 bases from V and 2 bases from J; junction bases left unmatched: 8. V gene TRBV27 combines with J gene TRBJ2-3; 9 nucleotides match TRBD2. The receptor was isolated from a woman aged 25 to 45 in good health. Material: naive CD4+ T cells from blood. CDR3 amino acids: CASSLMRLAGTTDTQYF. The CDR3 DNA sequence: TGTGCCAGCAGTTTAATGAGGCTAGCGGGGACCACAGATACGCAGTATTTT.